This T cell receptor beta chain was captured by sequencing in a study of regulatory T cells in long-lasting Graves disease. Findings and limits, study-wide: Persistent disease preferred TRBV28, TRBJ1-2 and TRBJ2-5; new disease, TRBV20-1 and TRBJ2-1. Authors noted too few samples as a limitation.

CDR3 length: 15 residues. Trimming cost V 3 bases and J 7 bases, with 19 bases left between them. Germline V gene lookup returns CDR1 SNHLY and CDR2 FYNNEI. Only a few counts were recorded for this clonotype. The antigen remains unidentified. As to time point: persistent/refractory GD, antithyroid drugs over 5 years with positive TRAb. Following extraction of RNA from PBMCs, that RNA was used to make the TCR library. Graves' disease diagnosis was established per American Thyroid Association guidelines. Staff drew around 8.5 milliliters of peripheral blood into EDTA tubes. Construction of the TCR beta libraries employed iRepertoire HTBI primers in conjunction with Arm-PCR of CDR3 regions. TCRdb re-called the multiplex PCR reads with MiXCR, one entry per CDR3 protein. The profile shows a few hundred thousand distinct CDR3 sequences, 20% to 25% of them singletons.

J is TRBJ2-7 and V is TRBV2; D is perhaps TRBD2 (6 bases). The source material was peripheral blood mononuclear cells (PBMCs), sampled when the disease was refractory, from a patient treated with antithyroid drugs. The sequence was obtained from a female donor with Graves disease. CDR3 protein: CASSDWEATKLEQYF. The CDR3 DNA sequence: TGTGCCAGCAGTGACTGGGAGGCCACAAAGTTAGAGCAGTACTTC.